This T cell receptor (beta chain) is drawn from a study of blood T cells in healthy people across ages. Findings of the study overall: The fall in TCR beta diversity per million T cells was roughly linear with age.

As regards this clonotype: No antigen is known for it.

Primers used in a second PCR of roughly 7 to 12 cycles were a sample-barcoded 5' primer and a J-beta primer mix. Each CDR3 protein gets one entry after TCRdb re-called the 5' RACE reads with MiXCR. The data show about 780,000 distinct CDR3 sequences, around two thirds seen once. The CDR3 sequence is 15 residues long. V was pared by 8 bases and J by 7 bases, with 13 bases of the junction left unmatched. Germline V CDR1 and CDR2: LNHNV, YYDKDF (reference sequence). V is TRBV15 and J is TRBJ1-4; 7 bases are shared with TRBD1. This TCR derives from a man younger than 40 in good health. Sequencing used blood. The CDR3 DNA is TGTGCCACCGGCCAGGGGGGACGTATGACTGAAAAACTGTTTTTT. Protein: CATGQGGRMTEKLFF.